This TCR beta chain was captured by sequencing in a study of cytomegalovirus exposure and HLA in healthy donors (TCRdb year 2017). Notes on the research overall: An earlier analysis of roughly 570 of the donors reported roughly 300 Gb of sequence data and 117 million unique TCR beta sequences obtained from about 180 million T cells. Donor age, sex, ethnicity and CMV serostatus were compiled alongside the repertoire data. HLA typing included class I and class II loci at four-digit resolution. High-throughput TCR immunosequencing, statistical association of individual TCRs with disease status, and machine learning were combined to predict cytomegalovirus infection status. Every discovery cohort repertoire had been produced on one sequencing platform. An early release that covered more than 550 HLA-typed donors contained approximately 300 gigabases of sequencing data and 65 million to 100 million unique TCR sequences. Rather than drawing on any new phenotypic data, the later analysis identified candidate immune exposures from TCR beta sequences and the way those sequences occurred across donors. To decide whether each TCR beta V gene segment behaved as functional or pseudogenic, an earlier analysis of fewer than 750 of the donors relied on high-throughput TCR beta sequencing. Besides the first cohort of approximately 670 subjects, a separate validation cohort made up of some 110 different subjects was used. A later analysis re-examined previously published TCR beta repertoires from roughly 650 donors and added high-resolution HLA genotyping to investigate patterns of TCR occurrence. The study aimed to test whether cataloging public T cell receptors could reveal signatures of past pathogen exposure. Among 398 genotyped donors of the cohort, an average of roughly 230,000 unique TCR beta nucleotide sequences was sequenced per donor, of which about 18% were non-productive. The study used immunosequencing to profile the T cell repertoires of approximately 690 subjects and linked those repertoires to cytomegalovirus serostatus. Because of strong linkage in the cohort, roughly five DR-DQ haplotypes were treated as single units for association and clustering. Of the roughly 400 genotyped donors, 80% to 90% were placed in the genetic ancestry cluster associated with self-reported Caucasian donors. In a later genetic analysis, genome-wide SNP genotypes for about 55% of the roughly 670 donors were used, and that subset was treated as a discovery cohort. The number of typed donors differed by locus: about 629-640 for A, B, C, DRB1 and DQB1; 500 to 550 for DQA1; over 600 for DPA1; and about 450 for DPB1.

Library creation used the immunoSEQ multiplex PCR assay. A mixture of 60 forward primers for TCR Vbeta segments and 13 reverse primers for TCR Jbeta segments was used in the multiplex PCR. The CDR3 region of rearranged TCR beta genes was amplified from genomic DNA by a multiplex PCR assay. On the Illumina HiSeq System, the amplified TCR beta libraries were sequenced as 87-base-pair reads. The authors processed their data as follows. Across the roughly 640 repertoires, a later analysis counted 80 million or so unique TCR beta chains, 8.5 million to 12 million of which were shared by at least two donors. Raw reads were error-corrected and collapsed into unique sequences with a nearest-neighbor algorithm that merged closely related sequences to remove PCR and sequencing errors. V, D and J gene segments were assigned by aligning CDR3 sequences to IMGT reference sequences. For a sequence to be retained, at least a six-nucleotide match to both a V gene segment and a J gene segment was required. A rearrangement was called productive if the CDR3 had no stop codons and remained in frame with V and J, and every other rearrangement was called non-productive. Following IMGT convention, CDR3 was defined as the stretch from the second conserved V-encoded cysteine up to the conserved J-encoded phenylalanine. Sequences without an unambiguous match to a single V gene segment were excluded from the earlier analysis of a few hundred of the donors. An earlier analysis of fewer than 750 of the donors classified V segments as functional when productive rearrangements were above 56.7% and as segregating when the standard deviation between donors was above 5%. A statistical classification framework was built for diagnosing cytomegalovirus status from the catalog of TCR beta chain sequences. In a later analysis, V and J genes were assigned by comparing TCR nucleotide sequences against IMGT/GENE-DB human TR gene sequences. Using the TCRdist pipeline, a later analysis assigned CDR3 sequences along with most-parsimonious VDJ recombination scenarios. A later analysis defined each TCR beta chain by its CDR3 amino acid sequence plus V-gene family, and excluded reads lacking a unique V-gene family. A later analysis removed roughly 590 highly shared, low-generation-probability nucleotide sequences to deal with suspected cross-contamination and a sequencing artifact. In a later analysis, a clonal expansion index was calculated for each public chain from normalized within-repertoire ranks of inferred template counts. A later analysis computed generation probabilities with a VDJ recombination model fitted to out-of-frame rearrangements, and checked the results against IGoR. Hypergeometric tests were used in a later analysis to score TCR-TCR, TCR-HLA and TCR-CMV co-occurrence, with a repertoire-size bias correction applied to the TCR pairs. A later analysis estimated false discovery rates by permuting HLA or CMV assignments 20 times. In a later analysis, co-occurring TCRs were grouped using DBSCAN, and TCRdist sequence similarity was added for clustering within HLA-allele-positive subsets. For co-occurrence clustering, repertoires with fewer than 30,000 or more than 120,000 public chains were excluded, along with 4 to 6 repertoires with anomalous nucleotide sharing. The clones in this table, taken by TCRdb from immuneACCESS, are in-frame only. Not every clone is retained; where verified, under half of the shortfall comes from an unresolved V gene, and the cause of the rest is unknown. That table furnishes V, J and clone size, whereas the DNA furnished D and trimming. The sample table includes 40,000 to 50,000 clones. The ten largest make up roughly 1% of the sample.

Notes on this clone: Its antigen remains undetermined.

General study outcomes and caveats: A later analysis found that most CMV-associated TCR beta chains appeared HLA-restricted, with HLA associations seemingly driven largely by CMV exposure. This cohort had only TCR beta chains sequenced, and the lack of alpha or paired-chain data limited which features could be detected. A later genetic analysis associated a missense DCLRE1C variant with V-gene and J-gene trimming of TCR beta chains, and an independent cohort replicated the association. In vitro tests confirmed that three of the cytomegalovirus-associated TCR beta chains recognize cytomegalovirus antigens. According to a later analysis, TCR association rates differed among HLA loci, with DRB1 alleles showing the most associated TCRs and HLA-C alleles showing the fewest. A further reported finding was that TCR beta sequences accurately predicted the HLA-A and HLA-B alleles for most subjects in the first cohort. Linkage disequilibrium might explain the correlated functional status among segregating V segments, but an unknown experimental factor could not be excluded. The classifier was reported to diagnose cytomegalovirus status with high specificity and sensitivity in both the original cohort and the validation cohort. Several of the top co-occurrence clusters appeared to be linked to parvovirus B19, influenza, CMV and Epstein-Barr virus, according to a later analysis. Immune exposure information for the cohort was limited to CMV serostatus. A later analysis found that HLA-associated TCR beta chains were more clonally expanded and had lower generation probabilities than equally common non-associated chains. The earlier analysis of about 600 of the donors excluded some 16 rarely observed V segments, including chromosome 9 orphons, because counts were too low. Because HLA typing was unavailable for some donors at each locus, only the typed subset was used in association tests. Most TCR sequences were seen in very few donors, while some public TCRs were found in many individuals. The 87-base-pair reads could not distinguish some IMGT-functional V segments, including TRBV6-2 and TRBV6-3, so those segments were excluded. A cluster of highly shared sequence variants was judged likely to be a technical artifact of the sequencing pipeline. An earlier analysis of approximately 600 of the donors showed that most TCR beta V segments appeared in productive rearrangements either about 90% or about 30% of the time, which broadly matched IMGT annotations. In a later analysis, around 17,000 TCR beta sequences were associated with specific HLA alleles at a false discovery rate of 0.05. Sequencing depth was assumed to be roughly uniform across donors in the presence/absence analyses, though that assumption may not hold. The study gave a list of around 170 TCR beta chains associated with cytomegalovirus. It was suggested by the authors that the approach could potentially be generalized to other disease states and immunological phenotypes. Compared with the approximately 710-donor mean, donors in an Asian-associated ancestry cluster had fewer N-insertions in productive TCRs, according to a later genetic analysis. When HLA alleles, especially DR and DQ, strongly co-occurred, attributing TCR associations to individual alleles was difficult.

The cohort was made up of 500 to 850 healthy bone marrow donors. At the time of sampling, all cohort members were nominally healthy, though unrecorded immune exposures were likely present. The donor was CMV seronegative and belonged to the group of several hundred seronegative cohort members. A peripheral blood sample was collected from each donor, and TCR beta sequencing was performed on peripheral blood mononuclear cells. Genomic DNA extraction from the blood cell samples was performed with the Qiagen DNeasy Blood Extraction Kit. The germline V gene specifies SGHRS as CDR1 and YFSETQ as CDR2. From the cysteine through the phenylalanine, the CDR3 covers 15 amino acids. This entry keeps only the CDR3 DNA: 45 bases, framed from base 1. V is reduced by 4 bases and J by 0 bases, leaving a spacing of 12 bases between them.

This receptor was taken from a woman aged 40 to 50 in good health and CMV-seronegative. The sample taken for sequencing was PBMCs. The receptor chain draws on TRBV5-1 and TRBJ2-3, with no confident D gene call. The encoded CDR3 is CASSPLGRSTDTQYF. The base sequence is TGCGCCAGCAGCCCTCTTGGGCGTAGCACAGATACGCAGTATTTT.